This entry is about one TCR beta chain. Its target is not known. The sample is drawn from a study of T-cell reconstitution after alpha-beta-depleted transplantation in children. Notes on the study in general: There were some patients whose high TCRbeta diversity at day 60 came from surviving recipient T cells and thymic progenitors. The study reportedly traced alpha-beta T cells about two months after transplant to several hundred expanded graft clones. T-cell numbers and diversity one year post-transplant derived largely from freshly generated T cells.

Preparation of the TCRbeta library was carried out with unique molecular identifiers. TCRdb processed the PCR reads anew with MiXCR; each CDR3 protein has one entry. The repertoire has about 610,000 distinct CDR3 sequences, 25% to 30% of them found once; the top ten carry less than 40%. Germline V gene lookup returns CDR1 SNHLY and CDR2 FYNNEI. Trimming took 10 bases from V and 2 from J, leaving 18 bases between them. This CDR3 is built from 14 residues. The sample consisted of PBMCs, taken before TCRalphabeta/CD19-depleted stem cell transplant. The source of this sequence is a boy under two years old with Wiskott-Aldrich syndrome, due to receive a stem cell transplant. The chain recombines TRBV2 with TRBJ2-7, with D tentatively TRBD2 (5 bases). The CDR3, as DNA: TGTGCCACCCAGGTGAGGACTGGTGCCTACGAGCAGTACTTC. It specifies CATQVRTGAYEQYF.